The T cell receptor (beta chain) under discussion was sequenced for a study of blood T cell repertoires in COVID-19. The data were produced by immunoSEQ multiplex PCR, yet TCRdb's version contains in-frame clones alone and is incomplete. The sample includes 40,000 or so clones, 88% of them seen just once. This clone was seen once. CDR1 is SGHRS, CDR2 YFSETQ, per germline. There are 15 residues in the CDR3. With 5 bases clipped from V and 3 bases from J, the junction kept 10 bases outside the gene matches. This TCR was sampled from a human donor in a cohort sampled during active COVID-19. Sequenced sample: peripheral blood. The chain has TRBV5-1 and TRBJ2-7, with 8 bases matching TRBD1. The CDR3 spells CASRDRQGAGYEQYF. The CDR3 coding sequence is TGCGCCAGCAGGGACCGGCAGGGGGCTGGCTACGAGCAGTACTTC. Complete variable domain (other parts from reference TRBV5-1 and TRBJ2-7): KAGVTQTPRYLIKTRGQQVTLSCSPISGHRSVSWYQQTPGQGLQFLFEYFSETQRNKGNFPGRFSGRQFSNSRSEMNVSTLELGDSALYLCASRDRQGAGYEQYFGPGTRLTVT.